This is a list of T cell receptor beta chains from one sample in a study of identical twins. TCRdb reprocessed the 5' RACE reads via MiXCR and lists one record per CDR3 protein. This table holds 300,000 to 350,000 distinct CDR3 sequences, 12% found once. The data also belong to a second study, concerning yellow fever vaccine responses in identical twins.

The source material was CD8+ T cells sorted from blood. These receptors were taken from a woman under 30 in good health. Each CDR3 is given with its conserved first and last residue. Fields, in order: V gene, J gene, CDR3 protein.

>TRBV11-1|TRBJ2-5
CASSFLLVGDFNFQETQYF
>TRBV7-9|TRBJ2-7
CASSFIAGAGLQYF
>TRBV5-1|TRBJ2-7
CACPSGGYEQYF
>TRBV25-1|TRBJ2-1
CASSDPGDEQFF
>TRBV12-3/TRBV12-4|TRBJ1-3
CASSFNQVQGNGNTIYF
>TRBV5-1|TRBJ1-2
CASSLATEGVENGYTF
>TRBV4-2|TRBJ2-2
CASSQDLMGGTGELFF
>TRBV20-1|TRBJ2-5
CSVRTSGDPQETQYF
>TRBV4-1|TRBJ2-1
CASSQDLQEQFF
>TRBV7-9|TRBJ2-1
CASSYSESSYNEQFF
>TRBV6-5|TRBJ2-1
CASSYTGGAYNEQFF
>TRBV20-1|TRBJ2-1
CSAEDSATSYNEQFF
>TRBV20-1|TRBJ1-2
CSARDASDYGYTF
>TRBV7-9|TRBJ1-4
CASGRTGINEKLFF
>TRBV19|TRBJ1-2
CASSIGGTNYGYTF
>TRBV7-8|TRBJ2-1
CASSSTSGGADEQFF
>TRBV4-1|TRBJ2-7
CASSQARTGAYEQYF
>TRBV7-9|TRBJ1-1
CASSLVSGMNTEAFF
>TRBV5-1|TRBJ2-7
CASSPGLAGGPKEQYF
>TRBV2|TRBJ2-7
CASSESWDIYEQYF
>TRBV7-8|TRBJ1-1
CASSPPRSFDTEAFF
>TRBV7-6|TRBJ2-3
CASGGLAASTDTQYF
>TRBV20-1|TRBJ2-5
CSARGWKRGEETQYF
>TRBV6-5|TRBJ1-1
CASSYTGQGSTEAFF
>TRBV28|TRBJ2-3
CASSGASRVTDTQYF
>TRBV28|TRBJ1-6
CASSLRRVADSPLHF
>TRBV29-1|TRBJ1-2
CSVGRGTDYGYTF
>TRBV3-1|TRBJ1-2
CASGQGDRVIYGYTF
>TRBV20-1|TRBJ2-1
CSASLSGGDEQFF
>TRBV25-1|TRBJ2-2
CASPRGYRAPNTGELFF
>TRBV27|TRBJ2-5
CASAEGQTQYF
>TRBV28|TRBJ2-1
CATTLAVHNEQFF
>TRBV6-5|TRBJ2-7
CASSYWQGGHEQYF
>TRBV27|TRBJ1-1
CASRQGANTEAFF
>TRBV15|TRBJ2-5
CATSRVGGQLETQYF
>TRBV11-2|TRBJ2-5
CASSWRLAGGETQYF
>TRBV11-1|TRBJ2-1
CASSRGRTQFF
>TRBV9|TRBJ1-1
CASSVETAPYTEAFF
>TRBV5-1|TRBJ2-3
CASSLPSGDTQYF
>TRBV6-2/TRBV6-3|TRBJ2-2
CASTWIWTGELFF
>TRBV4-1|TRBJ1-4
CASSRQSLVATNEKLFF
>TRBV9|TRBJ1-5
CASSVDGSNQPQHF
>TRBV9|TRBJ2-3
CASSVDSGIGTDTQYF
>TRBV28|TRBJ2-7
CASSSRDSRYEQYF
>TRBV12-3/TRBV12-4|TRBJ1-1
CASSLTAPGGTEAFF
>TRBV2|TRBJ1-2
CASSWRLSSRVYGYTF
>TRBV15|TRBJ2-7
CATSSGLAAYEQYF
>TRBV7-9|TRBJ1-4
CATQKGVEDEKLFF
>TRBV2|TRBJ1-5
CASSEQGQPQHF